This T cell receptor (beta chain) was identified during a study of cytomegalovirus exposure and HLA in healthy donors. Study-level results: It was reportedly the case that the classifier diagnosed cytomegalovirus status with high specificity and sensitivity.

Only a few counts were recorded for this clone. What it binds is unknown. The PCR had 60 Vbeta and 13 Jbeta primers. Sequencing used immunoSEQ multiplex PCR; TCRdb keeps in-frame clones, though not all of them. The data show about 220,000 clones, with more than 60% seen just once and approximately 1.7% held by the top ten. The CDR3 consists of 14 residues. Germline V gene sequence: CDR1 KGHSH, CDR2 LQKENI. The chain couples TRBV18 to TRBJ2-5; 10 bases are a match to TRBD2. The J call is uncertain, as TRBJ2-7 better fits the DNA end. This receptor was identified in a woman aged 25-40 years in good health and CMV-seronegative. Sequencing was done on a sample of PBMCs. The CDR3 is CASSPLAGGYEQYF. The CDR3 DNA reads as TGTGCCAGCTCACCACTAGCGGGAGGCTACGAGCAGTACTTC.